The source of this T cell receptor (beta chain) is a study of cytomegalovirus exposure and HLA in healthy donors. The study, taken as a whole, reports: Excluded were some V segments that proved indistinguishable, including TRBV6-2 and TRBV6-3. Follow-up analysis seemed to connect common viral pathogens with several of the most significant clusters identified. More than 15,000 TCR beta sequences were associated with HLA alleles at 0.05 false discovery rate in a later analysis.

Donors likely had unrecorded immune exposures despite being nominally healthy when sampled. The PCR used 60 Vbeta and 13 Jbeta primers. Produced via immunoSEQ multiplex PCR; TCRdb's table is partial and in-frame only. There are 150,000 to 200,000 clones in the sample; 81% occur only once, and more than 1.5% lies in the top ten. Comments on this clone: Its specificity is not known.

The CDR3 loop spans 12 amino acids. Trimming pared 6 bases from V and 9 bases from J, leaving 12 bases between. Germline V CDR1 and CDR2: SEHNR, FQNEAQ (reference sequence). The source material was PBMCs. The chain links TRBV7-9 to TRBJ2-1; perhaps TRBD2 as D (6 bases). The receptor's source is a man aged 18-30 years in good health and CMV-seronegative. CDR3 sequence reads: CASRGQGGEQFF. CDR3 bases: TGTGCCAGCAGGGGGCAGGGAGGTGAGCAGTTCTTC.